Presented here are 32 T cell receptor beta chains from one specimen sequenced in a study of PD-1 blockade in classical Hodgkin lymphoma. All the patients suffered relapse after autologous stem cell transplantation, and brentuximab vedotin exposure differed. The table came from immunoSEQ multiplex PCR; TCRdb's copy has only in-frame clones and leaves some out. The sample lists 35,000 to 50,000 clones, about 65% occurring once. The sample was peripheral blood mononuclear cells (PBMCs), taken before the second cycle of nivolumab. All receptors derive from a human donor with classical Hodgkin lymphoma.

The rearrangement joins TRBV5-4 to TRBJ1-1; D remains ambiguous. The CDR3 is 13 residues long. The V end was cut by 0 bases, the J end by 1 base, with 4 bases between. Per the germline V gene, CDR1 is SGHNT and CDR2 is YYREEE (reference sequence). CDR3 bases: TGTGCCAGCAGCTTGGGAGAGAACACTGAAGCTTTCTTT. Protein product: CASSLGENTEAFF.

The V gene is TRBV10-3, the J gene TRBJ1-5; D unresolved. CDR3 length equals 14 residues. The germline V and J ends were trimmed by 10 bases and 6 bases, with 19 bases remaining between them. Germline CDR1 reads ENHRY; CDR2 reads SYGVKD. The CDR3 is CATSLTEGSQPQHF. The CDR3 nucleotides are TGTGCCACGTCTTTGACGGAGGGAAGTCAGCCCCAGCATTTT.

This clone was seen a single time. This chain uses TRBV15 with TRBJ2-7; the D is unclear. Per the germline V gene, CDR1 is LNHNV and CDR2 is YYDKDF (reference sequence). CDR3 length: 15 residues. Trimming pared 0 bases from V and 2 bases from J, leaving 11 bases between. CDR3 region: CATSREIGLTYEQYF. The CDR3 DNA sequence: TGTGCCACCAGCAGAGAAATTGGTTTAACCTACGAGCAGTACTTC.

This rearrangement joins TRBV27 to TRBJ1-2; no clear D gene. This CDR3 contains 13 residues. Trimming took off 6 bases at V and 4 bases at J, with 12 bases between the two ends. Germline values: CDR1 MNHEY, CDR2 SMNVEV (reference sequence). The CDR3 protein is CASSPGPLYGYTF. CDR3 sequence (DNA): TGTGCCAGCAGCCCCGGGCCCCTCTATGGCTACACCTTC.

The rearrangement links TRBV28 to TRBJ2-5; 11 bases map to TRBD1. J was trimmed by 5 bases and V by 4 bases; bases with no gene match: 9. The CDR3 spans 16 residues. The germline V gene encodes CDR1 MDHEN and CDR2 SYDVKM. CDR3 region: CASSYPMGQGVETQYF. CDR3 nucleotide sequence: TGTGCCAGCAGTTATCCTATGGGACAGGGGGTGGAGACCCAGTACTTC.

This clone turned up a few times. The rearrangement links TRBV9 to TRBJ2-1; 7 nucleotides match TRBD2. Germline lookup yields CDR1 SGDLS and CDR2 YYNGEE. The CDR3 loop spans 11 amino acids. V was pared by 3 bases and J by 15 bases, with 6 bases of the junction left unmatched. The CDR3 region is CASSEPGLMFF. CDR3 coding DNA: TGTGCCAGCAGCGAACCGGGACTAATGTTCTTC.

The J gene is TRBJ2-7, the V gene TRBV12-5; 8 bases line up with TRBD1. The CDR3 has 14 amino acids. The V segment lost 6 bases and the J segment 2 bases; nucleotides outside the gene matches: 6. Germline V CDR1 and CDR2: LGHNT, FRNRAP. In nucleotides, the CDR3 is TGTGCTAGTGGCAGGGGGCGCGAACCCTACGAGCAGTACTTC. Protein: CASGRGREPYEQYF.

V and J are TRBV27 and TRBJ1-2; no reliable D call. The CDR3 has 14 residues. The germline V gene encodes CDR1 MNHEY and CDR2 SMNVEV (reference sequence). Trimming took off 2 bases at V and 5 bases at J, with 12 bases between the two ends. The chain's CDR3 is CASSLNPAFYGYTF. The CDR3 DNA reads TGTGCCAGCAGTTTAAACCCGGCTTTTTATGGCTACACCTTC.

This clone was counted a few times. This rearrangement joins TRBV19 to TRBJ2-1; 7 nucleotides line up with TRBD1. Germline assignment: CDR1 LNHDA and CDR2 SQIVND (reference sequence). Germline trimming cut 6 bases from V and 6 bases from J; bases unmatched to any gene: 11. The CDR3 sequence is 15 residues long. The CDR3 sequence is CASRMGGDRRNEQFF. CDR3 DNA sequence: TGTGCCAGTAGGATGGGTGGGGACAGACGCAATGAGCAGTTCTTC.

The chain joins TRBV27 to TRBJ2-7; 9 positions match TRBD1. With 5 bases clipped from V and 3 bases from J, the junction kept 8 bases outside the gene matches. This CDR3 contains 15 residues. Germline V gives CDR1 MNHEY, CDR2 SMNVEV (reference sequence). CDR3 region: CASSTPGQGFYEQYF. The CDR3 coding sequence is TGTGCCAGCAGTACACCGGGACAGGGATTCTACGAGCAGTACTTC.

This rearrangement joins TRBV9 to TRBJ1-1; D unclear. This CDR3 is built from 14 residues. The germline CDR1 and CDR2 sequences are SGDLS and YYNGEE. Trimming removed 5 bases at V and 4 bases at J, with 15 bases between. The CDR3 spells CASSPGSRITEAFF. The DNA for the CDR3 is TGTGCCAGCAGTCCCGGGTCCAGAATCACTGAAGCTTTCTTT.

The chain is built from TRBV2 and TRBJ2-5; 7 nucleotides align to TRBD2. The ends lost 0 bases at V and 5 bases at J; junction bases unmatched: 9. The CDR3 is 16 residues long. Germline CDR1 and CDR2: SNHLY and FYNNEI. CDR3 residues: CASSEAQGGREETQYF. The CDR3 bases are TGTGCCAGCAGTGAAGCGCAAGGCGGGAGAGAGGAGACCCAGTACTTC.

This clone was picked up a small number of times. This chain connects TRBV19 to TRBJ1-1; no definite D call. The V gene lost 1 base and the J gene lost 0 bases, with 3 bases spanning the gap. The CDR3 contains 13 residues. From germline, CDR1 is LNHDA and CDR2 SQIVND (reference sequence). The DNA of the CDR3 is TGTGCCAGTAGTATAGGGGTGAACACTGAAGCTTTCTTT. This encodes CASSIGVNTEAFF.

This CDR3 reads CASSPLGAVEETQYF. DNA for the CDR3: TGTGCCAGCAGCCCGCTGGGGGCGGTCGAGGAGACCCAGTACTTC. The chain joins TRBV7-9 to TRBJ2-5; tentatively, D is TRBD1 (6 bases). The CDR3 contains 15 residues. Per germline, CDR1 SEHNR and CDR2 FQNEAQ (reference sequence). V lost 5 bases to trimming and J lost 5 bases, with 18 bases between them.

This clone is a singleton in its sample. The chain has TRBV7-6 and TRBJ2-5, with TRBD1 identical over 10 bases. In germline, CDR1 is SGHVS, CDR2 FNYEAQ. V dropped 1 base and J dropped 6; count of bases not matched to a gene: 26. This CDR3 has 22 residues. CDR3 amino acids: CASSLVGGLVAGTGVAGKTQYF. The CDR3 bases are TGTGCCAGCAGCTTAGTCGGTGGCCTAGTCGCCGGGACAGGGGTTGCGGGAAAGACCCAGTACTTC.

The rearrangement uses TRBV6-1 and TRBJ2-7, with unresolved D. The CDR3 runs 11 residues. With 6 bases removed from V and 7 bases from J, the gap between germline ends came to 10 bases. Germline assignment: CDR1 MNHNS and CDR2 SASEGT. Here the CDR3 DNA reads TGTGCCAGCAGATCTGGGCTGGAGCAGTACTTC. This codes for CASRSGLEQYF.

The chain joins TRBV9 to TRBJ1-2; D may be TRBD1 (5 bases). The germline CDR1 and CDR2 sequences are SGDLS and YYNGEE. The CDR3 is 16 residues long. Trimming removed 0 bases at V and 2 bases at J, with 14 bases between. The CDR3 spells CASSVGQGYRNYGYTF. CDR3 bases: TGTGCCAGCAGCGTAGGCCAGGGATACAGGAACTATGGCTACACCTTC.

This clone was seen once. V usage is TRBV27 and J usage is TRBJ1-4, with 10 bases identical to TRBD1. Unmatched junction bases numbered 6, after V lost 3 bases and J lost 5 bases. CDR1 is MNHEY and CDR2 is SMNVEV in the germline V gene (reference sequence). This CDR3 contains 16 residues. Written as DNA, the CDR3 is TGTGCCAGCAGTTTTAGGCCGGGACAGGGGAATGAAAAACTGTTTTTT. Encoded protein: CASSFRPGQGNEKLFF.

V usage is TRBV2 and J usage is TRBJ2-3, with a possible D match to TRBD2 (6 bases). Germline V gene data show CDR1 as SNHLY and CDR2 as FYNNEI. V lost 6 bases and J 3 bases, leaving 10 bases between the germline ends. The CDR3 extends over 13 amino acids. CDR3 nucleotide sequence: TGTGCCAGCAGGACTAGTTGGACAGATACGCAGTATTTT. Amino acids: CASRTSWTDTQYF.

The chain uses TRBV7-9 and TRBJ1-2; 8 bases map to TRBD1. The CDR3 loop spans 13 amino acids. The germline V gene has CDR1 SEHNR and CDR2 FQNEAQ (reference sequence). V lost 5 bases, J lost 6 bases, and 5 bases stayed unmatched. The chain's CDR3 is CASSPGDRHGYTF. The CDR3 DNA follows: TGTGCCAGCAGCCCCGGGGACAGGCATGGCTACACCTTC.

The chain uses TRBV28 and TRBJ1-2; no clear D gene. V was pared by 11 bases and J by 5 bases, with 15 bases between. The CDR3 loop spans 12 amino acids. Germline V lookup: CDR1 MDHEN, CDR2 SYDVKM. CDR3 nucleotides: TGTGCCCATCCGGCCAGAACGTATGGCTACACCTTC. It is translated as CAHPARTYGYTF.

The rearrangement links TRBV29-1 to TRBJ1-1; no clear D gene. Germline CDR1 SQVTM, CDR2 ANQGSEA. The CDR3 loop spans 12 amino acids. Trimming took 2 bases from V and 2 from J, leaving 6 bases between them. Written as DNA, the CDR3 is TGCAGCGTTGAAAAAGGAAACACTGAAGCTTTCTTT. Amino acid sequence: CSVEKGNTEAFF. The full variable domain, completed using reference TRBV29-1 and TRBJ1-1, is SAVISQKPSRDICQRGTSLTIQCQVDSQVTMMFWYRQQPGQSLTLIATANQGSEATYESGFVIDKFPISRPNLTFSTLTVSNMSPEDSSIYLCSVEKGNTEAFFGQGTRLTVV.

V and J are TRBV5-1 and TRBJ2-1; unclear D gene. Trimming shortened V by 6 bases and J by 0 bases, and 13 bases separated the two germline ends. The CDR3 runs to 15 residues. CDR1 and CDR2 (germline): SGHRS, YFSETQ. CDR3 amino acids: CASNLAESSYNEQFF. In nucleotides, the CDR3 is TGCGCCAGCAATCTCGCGGAGAGCTCCTACAATGAGCAGTTCTTC.

The rearrangement uses TRBV6-5 and TRBJ1-1, with a weak D call TRBD1 (5 bases). This CDR3 is 15 amino acids long. Trimming removed 2 bases at V and 3 bases at J, with 13 bases between. Germline assignment: CDR1 MNHEY and CDR2 SVGAGI. CDR3 DNA sequence: TGTGCCAGCAGTTACGGGGGGGGTACGGACACTGAAGCTTTCTTT. This sequence encodes CASSYGGGTDTEAFF.

This chain connects TRBV29-1 to TRBJ2-6; D not certain. V lost 6 bases and J lost 0, with 15 bases in between. Per germline, CDR1 SQVTM and CDR2 ANQGSEA. The CDR3 is 16 amino acids. CDR3 loop: CSVSLSAGSGANVLTF. The CDR3 bases are TGCAGCGTGTCCTTATCGGCCGGCTCTGGGGCCAACGTCCTGACTTTC.

Details on this clone: One end of the junction does not line up with germline, which may come from a read error. Other DNA sequences in the sample encode the same CDR3. The chain couples TRBV5-4 to TRBJ1-2, with D tentatively TRBD1 (6 bases). This CDR3 region has 17 residues. Germline lookup yields CDR1 SGHNT and CDR2 YYREEE (reference sequence). The CDR3 loop is CASSQDRSGTYRRGYTF. The DNA for the CDR3 is TGCGCCAGCAGCCAAGATCGTTCCGGGACATATCGAAGGGGCTACACCTTC.

The rearrangement joins TRBV4-3 to TRBJ2-3; D perhaps matches TRBD1 (6 bases). The CDR3 runs 15 residues. The V gene lost 0 bases and the J gene lost 4 bases, with 11 bases spanning the gap. The V gene's germline CDR1 is LGHNA and CDR2 YSLEER. CDR3 protein: CASSQDGQQADTQYF. CDR3 nucleotides: TGCGCCAGCAGCCAAGATGGACAGCAGGCAGATACGCAGTATTTT.

The V gene is TRBV5-8, the J gene TRBJ1-1; D possibly corresponds to TRBD1 (5 bases). V lost 0 bases and J lost 2, with 11 bases in between. Per the germline V gene, CDR1 is SGHTS and CDR2 is YDEGEE. The CDR3 consists of 15 residues. CDR3 protein: CASSLGEQGNTEAFF. The CDR3 bases are TGTGCCAGCAGCTTGGGTGAGCAGGGAAACACTGAAGCTTTCTTT.

V gene TRBV7-2 combines with J gene TRBJ2-5; 12 bases map to TRBD2. J gave up 4 bases and V 5 bases, and 8 bases lay outside the gene matches. Per the germline V gene, CDR1 is SGHTA and CDR2 is FQGNSA. CDR3 length: 16 amino acids. The DNA of the CDR3 is TGTGCCAGCAGCCGTGCTAGCGGGAGGGCCTCAGAGACCCAGTACTTC. As protein: CASSRASGRASETQYF. The full variable domain, with the rest looked up from reference TRBV7-2 and TRBJ2-5, is GAGVSQSPSNKVTEKGKDVELRCDPISGHTALYWYRQSLGQGLEFLIYFQGNSAPDKSGLPSDRFSAERTGGSVSTLTIQRTQQEDSAVYLCASSRASGRASETQYFGPGTRLLVL.

This chain joins TRBV5-8 and TRBJ1-1; D gene uncertain. V lost 2 bases, J lost 1 base, and 6 bases lay in between. CDR1 and CDR2 from the germline V gene are SGHTS and YDEGEE. This CDR3 is built from 13 residues. The CDR3 sequence is CASSFTANTEAFF. The CDR3 region has the DNA TGTGCCAGCAGCTTTACAGCGAACACTGAAGCTTTCTTT.

The chain is built from TRBV27 and TRBJ2-3; TRBD1 matches at 10 bases. With 2 bases clipped from V and 6 bases from J, the junction kept 5 bases outside the gene matches. CDR3 size: 15 residues. In germline, CDR1 is MNHEY, CDR2 SMNVEV (reference sequence). CDR3 region: CASSLSGQGGDTQYF. As DNA, the CDR3 is TGTGCCAGCAGTTTAAGCGGACAGGGGGGTGATACGCAGTATTTT.

The rearrangement uses TRBV13 and TRBJ1-2, with D possibly being TRBD1 (5 bases). Germline V gene sequence: CDR1 PRHDT, CDR2 FYEKMQ (reference sequence). This CDR3 has 15 residues. Trimming stripped 0 bases from V and 2 bases from J, with 10 bases between. The CDR3 reads CASSLGGVPNYGYTF. The CDR3 DNA sequence: TGTGCCAGCAGCTTAGGAGGGGTTCCAAACTATGGCTACACCTTC.